Here is one T cell receptor beta chain with its context. It has no known antigen specificity. Base qualities are missing; no much larger clone stands one base away. The data originate from a study of graft-versus-host responses after intestinal transplantation (dated by TCRdb to the early 2020s). Study-wide context: The transplants that recipients got were multivisceral, liver-intestinal, or isolated intestinal. Anti-thymocyte globulin induction was given to all recipients, followed by maintenance tacrolimus and steroids for about 3 years. Bulk TCR-beta CDR3 sequencing was used to track graft-versus-host and host-versus-graft alloreactive T cell clones in the graft, circulation and bone marrow after intestinal transplantation. Alloreactive clones were identified by sequencing pre-transplant mixed lymphocyte reaction products and comparing them with unstimulated pre-transplant donor and recipient T cells. A cohort of 24 intestinal transplant recipients, including one retransplant, was enrolled, and a few patients lacking pretransplant specimens were excluded. Donor T cell macrochimerism was defined as a peak of at least 4% donor T cells among recipient peripheral blood mononuclear cells. Rather than going through the commercial service, samples from a few later patients were sequenced in-house on an Illumina MiSeq and processed with MiXCR. Overall study outcomes, separate from this receptor: High GvH to HvG T cell clonal ratios were observed in the allografts of patients with donor T cell macrochimerism. Early after transplant, peak levels of circulating GvH clones were associated with declines in HvG clones. The conclusions were limited by the relatively low number and heterogeneity of the intestinal transplant patients. GvH clones were detected in recipient bone marrow, and some appeared earlier in ileal mucosa or blood, consistent with an intestinal mucosal origin.

The library came from the immunoSEQ multiplex PCR assay. For most patients, high-throughput TCR-beta CDR3 sequencing of genomic DNA was performed by Adaptive Biotechnologies. As for the authors' bioinformatics: Adaptive's ImmunoSEQ software supplied the TCR sequencing data for roughly 17 patients, while MiXCR and VDJtools were used to process a few other patients. CDR3 nucleotide sequences shared by donor and recipient were removed because the origin of these sequences could not be assigned. At least 2-fold expansion over unstimulated cells and a minimum CFSE-low frequency of 0.002% (template counts) or 0.001% (read counts) were required for clones to be classified as alloreactive. Mappable clones were those detected in sequenced pre-transplant spleen, lymph node, or MLR CFSE-low populations of the donor or recipient. Cumulative frequency of alloreactive clones was calculated as a percentage of all sequences weighted by copy number. The clones in this table, taken by TCRdb from immuneACCESS, are in-frame only. Not every clone is retained; where verified, under half of the shortfall comes from an unresolved V gene, and the cause of the rest is unknown. The DNA gave D and trimming, while V, J and clone size come from that table. The sample data list roughly 27,000 clones, and less than 85% of these were observed just once. The biggest ten clones account for around 1.1% of the sample.

Blood samples were collected up to 4 times in the first month after transplant and then at least monthly when available. According to the germline V gene, CDR1 reads SNHLY and CDR2 reads FYNNEI. V drops 4 bases and J drops 0 bases, leaving 7 bases in between. From the cysteine through the phenylalanine, the CDR3 covers 14 amino acids. The read is trimmed to its CDR3 DNA, 42 bases read in frame from base 1. The sequence was obtained from a human patient who received an intestinal transplant, so some T cells may come from the graft donor. The sample consisted of PBMCs, taken 28 days after intestinal transplant. The rearranged chain carries TRBV2 and TRBJ2-1, with the D gene call left open. The CDR3 loop reads CASSAGSSYNEQFF. The DNA sequence is TGTGCCAGCAGTGCTGGAAGCTCCTACAATGAGCAGTTCTTC.